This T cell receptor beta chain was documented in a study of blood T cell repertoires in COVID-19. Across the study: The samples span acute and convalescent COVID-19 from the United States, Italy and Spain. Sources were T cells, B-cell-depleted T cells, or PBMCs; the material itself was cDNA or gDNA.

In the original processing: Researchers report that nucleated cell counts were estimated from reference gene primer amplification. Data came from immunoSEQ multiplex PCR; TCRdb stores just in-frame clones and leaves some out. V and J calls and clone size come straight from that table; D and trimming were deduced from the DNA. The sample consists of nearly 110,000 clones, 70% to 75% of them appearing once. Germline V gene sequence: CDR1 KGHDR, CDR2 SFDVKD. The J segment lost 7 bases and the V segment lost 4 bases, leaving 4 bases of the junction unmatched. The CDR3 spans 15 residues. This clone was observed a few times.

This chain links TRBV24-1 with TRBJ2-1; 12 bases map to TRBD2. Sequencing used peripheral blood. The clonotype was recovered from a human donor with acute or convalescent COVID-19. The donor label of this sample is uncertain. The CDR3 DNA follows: TGTGCCACCAGTGACTTGGGGACTAGCGGGAATGAGCAGTTCTTC. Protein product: CATSDLGTSGNEQFF.